The TCR beta chain under discussion was sequenced for a study of cytomegalovirus exposure and HLA in healthy donors. CDR1 and CDR2 (germline): MNHEY, SMNVEV (reference sequence). The CDR3 spans 14 residues. Trimming left V 3 bases short and J 4 bases short, with 10 bases between. 60 Vbeta and 13 Jbeta primers were used in PCR. Assay: immunoSEQ multiplex PCR; the TCRdb copy retains only in-frame clones and omits some. The sample records approximately 150,000 clones, 65% to 80% being singletons. The sequenced sample consisted of PBMCs. This TCR derives from a man in his forties in good health and CMV-seronegative. This rearrangement joins TRBV27 to TRBJ1-3; weak D call: TRBD1 (5 bases). CDR3 nucleotide sequence: TGTGCCAGCAGTTTGGGGGGGTTCGGAAACACCATATATTTT. Its protein is CASSLGGFGNTIYF.